This passage covers 3 T cell receptor beta chains from one sample sequenced in a study of metastatic and nonmetastatic thyroid tumors. Patients were all untreated before their thyroid surgery. TCRdb reanalyzed the PCR reads with MiXCR. The sample lists tens of thousands of clones, 9.5% to 15% seen once, with about 11% in the top ten. Sequencing used blood. The receptor source for this set is a female donor with papillary thyroid cancer or a benign thyroid nodule (not recorded which). Some clones in this sample may be carry-over from other donors' samples.

This clone has more than one count but fewer than ten. The missing conserved phenylalanine or tryptophan at the end of this CDR3 makes a read error likely. The DNA is left out, because the CDR3 cannot be placed on it with certainty; the CDR3 is given as TCRdb lists it. V is TRBV6-1 and J is TRBJ2-7; TRBD2, as called in the table, went unchecked against the DNA. From germline, CDR1 is MNHNS and CDR2 SASEGT. From its first to its last residue, the CDR3 has 14 amino acids. The CDR3: CASREGTSAYEQYL.

This clone was counted once. The V gene is TRBV20-1, the J gene TRBJ1-1; D not resolved. The V end was cut by 1 base, the J end by 2 bases, with 8 bases between. Per the germline V gene, CDR1 is DFQATT and CDR2 is SNEGSKA (reference sequence). The CDR3 spans 13 residues. As DNA, the CDR3 is TGCAGTGCTAGAGGGTTAGGAAACACTGAAGCTTTCTTT. This codes for CSARGLGNTEAFF.

Only a few counts were recorded for this clone. A much larger clone is a single base away; this may be a read error. The chain joins TRBV20-1 to TRBJ2-7, with TRBD1 as a possible D gene (5 bases). Germline V lookup: CDR1 DFQATT, CDR2 SNEGSKA (reference sequence). This CDR3 spans 11 amino acids. The germline V and J ends were trimmed by 8 bases and 4 bases, with 12 bases remaining between them. The CDR3 spells CSSLQVYEQYF. CDR3 DNA sequence: TGCAGTTCGCTACAGGTATACGAGCAGTACTTC.